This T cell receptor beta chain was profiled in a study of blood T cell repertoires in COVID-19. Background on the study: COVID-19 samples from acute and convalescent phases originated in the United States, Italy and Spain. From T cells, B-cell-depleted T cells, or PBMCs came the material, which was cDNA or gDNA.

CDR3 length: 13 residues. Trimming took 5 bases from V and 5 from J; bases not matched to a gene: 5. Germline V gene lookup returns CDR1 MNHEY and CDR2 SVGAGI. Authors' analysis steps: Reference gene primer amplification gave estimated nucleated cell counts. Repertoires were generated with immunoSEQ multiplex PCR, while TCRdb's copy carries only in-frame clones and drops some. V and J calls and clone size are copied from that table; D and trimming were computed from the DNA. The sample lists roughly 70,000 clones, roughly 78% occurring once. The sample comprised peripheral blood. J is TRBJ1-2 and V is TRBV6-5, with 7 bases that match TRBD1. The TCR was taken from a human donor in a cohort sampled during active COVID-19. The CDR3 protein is CASSTRQGYGYTF. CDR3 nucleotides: TGTGCCAGCAGTACACGACAGGGATATGGCTACACCTTC.